The 24 T cell receptor beta chains below were found in one sample sequenced in a study of T-cell reconstitution after alpha-beta-depleted transplantation in children. Unique molecular identifiers were used in preparing the TCRbeta library. One entry per CDR3 protein, called by TCRdb with MiXCR from the PCR reads. The sample consists of some 500,000 distinct CDR3 sequences, about 33% of them appearing once. Specimen: PBMCs from the stem cell graft donor, collected from the stem cell graft. The source is a human donor who donated a stem cell graft to a child with aplastic anemia.

This rearrangement joins TRBV18 to TRBJ1-1, with no clear D. The V end lost 4 bases, the J end lost 1 base, and 10 bases lay between the germline ends. CDR3 length: 14 residues. The germline V gene has CDR1 KGHSH and CDR2 LQKENI. The CDR3 DNA sequence: TGTGCCAGCTCACAATGGACGGGGAACACTGAAGCTTTCTTT. This codes for CASSQWTGNTEAFF.

This clonotype was seen a few times. In DNA form, the CDR3 reads TGCAGCGTTGAAGGGACAGGGGTGAATTGGGGCGGCTACACCTTC. As protein: CSVEGTGVNWGGYTF. This rearrangement joins TRBV29-1 to TRBJ1-2, with 9 bases that match TRBD1. The CDR3 length is 15 residues. Germline trimming cut 1 base from V and 8 bases from J; bases unmatched to any gene: 11. Germline assignment: CDR1 SQVTM and CDR2 ANQGSEA.

V is TRBV7-8 and J is TRBJ2-2; D is possibly TRBD2 (7 bases). The germline gives CDR1 SGHVS, CDR2 FQNEAQ. The germline V and J ends were trimmed by 3 bases and 6 bases, with 17 bases remaining between them. The CDR3 length is 16 residues. CDR3 in amino acids: CASSFSAGAQPGELFF. In DNA form, the CDR3 reads TGTGCCAGCAGCTTCTCCGCGGGGGCCCAACCCGGGGAGCTGTTTTTT.

This chain connects TRBV15 to TRBJ1-3, with D uncertain. CDR3 size: 16 residues. The germline V gene has CDR1 LNHNV and CDR2 YYDKDF (reference sequence). Trimming removed 1 base from V and 4 bases from J, with 14 bases in between. CDR3 in DNA: TGTGCCACCAGCAGAGTGGCCCTTGGGTACGGAAACACCATATATTTT. It translates to CATSRVALGYGNTIYF.

This clonotype was counted ten times or more. The gene calls are TRBV5-1 and TRBJ1-2; D ambiguous. Germline lookup yields CDR1 SGHRS and CDR2 YFSETQ. The ends were cut back, 0 bases at V and 2 bases at J, with 5 bases in the middle. The CDR3 totals 13 residues. CDR3 amino acids: CASSLGLNYGYTF. CDR3 in DNA: TGCGCCAGCAGCTTGGGGCTGAACTATGGCTACACCTTC.

Only a few counts were recorded for this clonotype. CDR3 sequence reads: CSVSSRGEQYF. The DNA of the CDR3 is TGCAGCGTTTCATCCCGGGGCGAGCAGTACTTC. The rearrangement uses TRBV29-1 and TRBJ2-7, with D maybe TRBD2 (5 bases). V lost 5 bases to trimming and J lost 6 bases, with 11 bases between them. CDR1 and CDR2 from the germline V gene are SQVTM and ANQGSEA. The CDR3 has 11 residues.

Ten or more counts support this clonotype. The chain is built from TRBV4-3 and TRBJ2-7; D is possibly TRBD2 (5 bases). This CDR3 contains 15 residues. Trimming removed 0 bases at V and 6 bases at J, with 15 bases between. Germline CDR1 is LGHNA and CDR2 is YSLEER. The CDR3 protein is CASSQDLLARFEQYF. DNA of the CDR3: TGCGCCAGCAGCCAAGATTTGCTAGCCAGGTTCGAGCAGTACTTC.

The V and J genes are TRBV12-3 or TRBV12-4 and TRBJ2-1, with unresolved D. This CDR3 comprises 14 residues. V dropped 6 bases and J dropped 2 bases, with 11 bases sitting between them. The CDR3 bases are TGTGCCAGCAGGAAGGACGGTCCCTACAATGAGCAGTTCTTC. As protein: CASRKDGPYNEQFF.

This clonotype was seen more than once but under ten times. The chain uses TRBV7-6 and TRBJ2-1; tentatively, D is TRBD1 (7 bases). Trimming left V 5 bases short and J 2 bases short, with 19 bases between. Per the germline V gene, CDR1 is SGHVS and CDR2 is FNYEAQ. The CDR3 consists of 17 residues. DNA for the CDR3: TGTGCCAGCAGCCTTTCAGGGGGGAGGTCAGCCTACAATGAGCAGTTCTTC. Residues: CASSLSGGRSAYNEQFF.

The gene calls are TRBV11-2 and TRBJ1-1, with no clear D. Germline lookup yields CDR1 SGHAT and CDR2 FQNNGV. Trimming shortened V by 6 bases and J by 6 bases, and 20 bases separated the two germline ends. The CDR3 extends over 15 amino acids. The CDR3 reads CASRRTPNAGAEAFF. The CDR3 DNA reads TGTGCCAGCAGACGAACGCCCAACGCAGGAGCTGAAGCTTTCTTT.

The V and J genes are TRBV5-6 and TRBJ1-3; 9 bases map to TRBD1. Trimming cost V 2 bases and J 8 bases; bases outside gene matches: 5. The CDR3 runs to 14 residues. Per germline, CDR1 SGHDT and CDR2 YYEEEE. CDR3: CASSFRTGAHTIYF. In DNA, the CDR3 is TGTGCCAGCAGCTTTAGGACAGGGGCTCACACCATATATTTT.

V usage is TRBV5-6 and J usage is TRBJ1-5; 8 bases are a match to TRBD1. V shed 0 bases, J shed 4 bases, and the junction held 9 bases outside the gene matches. Germline loops: CDR1 SGHDT, CDR2 YYEEEE. This CDR3 has 17 amino acids. The CDR3 sequence: CASSLDGGTGGNQPQHF. DNA of the CDR3: TGTGCCAGCAGCTTGGATGGTGGTACAGGGGGAAATCAGCCCCAGCATTTT.

The chain couples TRBV6-2 or TRBV6-3 to TRBJ2-7, with D possibly matching TRBD1 (6 bases). Germline CDR1 reads MNHEY; CDR2 reads SVGEGT. The CDR3 sequence is 16 residues long. Trimming removed 0 bases at V and 4 bases at J, with 16 bases between. The CDR3, as DNA: TGTGCCAGCAGTTACTCGAGGAGGACAGCTAGATACGAGCAGTACGTC. This gives the protein CASSYSRRTARYEQYV.

This clonotype was observed a handful of times. The gene calls are TRBV20-1 and TRBJ1-2; no firm D call. CDR1 DFQATT and CDR2 SNEGSKA come from the germline V gene (reference sequence). Trimming shortened V by 6 bases and J by 0 bases, and 11 bases separated the two germline ends. The CDR3 covers 13 residues. The CDR3 DNA is TGCAGTGCCAGGACGGTAGCTAACTATGGCTACACCTTC. It encodes CSARTVANYGYTF.

The chain employs TRBV11-2 and TRBJ2-7; TRBD2 is a possible D gene (6 bases). Germline V gene data show CDR1 as SGHAT and CDR2 as FQNNGV. This CDR3 is built from 14 residues. V was shortened by 4 bases and J by 1 base, with 11 bases between the two germline ends. For the CDR3, the DNA is TGTGCCAGCAGCTCGGGACTCGTATCCTACGAGCAGTACTTC. Protein sequence: CASSSGLVSYEQYF.

V gene TRBV30 combines with J gene TRBJ1-1, with TRBD1 matching 9 bases. With V trimmed by 6 bases and J by 10 bases, 9 bases remained unmatched. Germline CDR1 and CDR2: GTSNPN and SVGIG (reference sequence). There are 12 residues in the CDR3. This CDR3 reads CACQRDREGAFF. The CDR3 region has the DNA TGTGCCTGCCAGAGGGACAGGGAGGGAGCTTTCTTT.

This clonotype was recorded at least ten times. The rearrangement joins TRBV7-2 to TRBJ2-3; D unresolved. Deletions cut 3 bases from V and 0 bases from J, with 7 bases between. CDR1 is SGHTA and CDR2 is FQGNSA in the germline V gene. This CDR3 is 14 amino acids long. The CDR3 is CASSLGTSTDTQYF. Here the CDR3 DNA reads TGTGCCAGCAGCTTGGGCACCAGCACAGATACGCAGTATTTT.

As regards this clonotype: A read error may produce the germline difference seen at one junction end. The chain recombines TRBV20-1 with TRBJ1-1; D not certain. The CDR3 is 12 amino acids. Germline-derived CDR1 and CDR2 are DFQATT and SNEGSKA (reference sequence). The CDR3 DNA reads as TGCAGTGCCCGACTACATGACACTGAAGCTTTCTTC. Residues: CSARLHDTEAFF.

The table lists this clonotype with a few counts. CDR3 protein: CASSPGRGARTEAFF. CDR3 in DNA: TGCGCCAGCAGCCCGGGTAGGGGCGCAAGGACTGAAGCTTTCTTT. The chain joins TRBV5-1 to TRBJ1-1; the D gene is possibly TRBD1 (5 bases). CDR1 and CDR2 (germline): SGHRS, YFSETQ. Between the trimmed V and J ends, which lost 4 bases and 5 bases, there was a span of 18 bases. CDR3 length: 15 residues.

This clonotype was found a few times. V gene TRBV27 combines with J gene TRBJ2-7; D ambiguous. The CDR3 covers 12 residues. The germline V gene has CDR1 MNHEY and CDR2 SMNVEV (reference sequence). Deletions cut 5 bases from V and 4 bases from J, with 9 bases between. The CDR3 sequence: CASSAIGYEQYF. The DNA of the CDR3 is TGTGCCAGCAGTGCGATCGGGTACGAGCAGTACTTC.

The V gene is TRBV5-1, the J gene TRBJ2-3; 9 bases are shared with TRBD2. Germline lookup yields CDR1 SGHRS and CDR2 YFSETQ. This CDR3 is built from 17 residues. The ends lost 3 bases at V and 6 bases at J; junction bases unmatched: 14. Written as DNA, the CDR3 is TGCGCCAGCAGCTGGACTACAGCGGGGGGAGGCCTGGATACGCAGTATTTT. As protein: CASSWTTAGGGLDTQYF.

This clonotype was observed a handful of times. V gene TRBV12-3 or TRBV12-4 combines with J gene TRBJ2-7; D gene unclear. V shed 3 bases and J shed 4 bases, with 10 bases lying between them. There are 13 residues in the CDR3. CDR3: CASSFGPSYEQYF. The CDR3 DNA reads as TGTGCCAGCAGTTTTGGACCATCTTACGAGCAGTACTTC.

This clonotype was counted between two and nine times. The chain employs TRBV20-1 and TRBJ2-7, with 7 positions matching TRBD2. Germline values: CDR1 DFQATT, CDR2 SNEGSKA (reference sequence). There are 16 residues in the CDR3. The ends lost 4 bases at V and 0 bases at J; junction bases unmatched: 12. The CDR3 spells CSATPPRRESSYEQYF. For the CDR3, the DNA is TGCAGTGCTACTCCCCCCCGGCGGGAGAGCTCCTACGAGCAGTACTTC.

This clonotype appeared a few times. The V and J genes are TRBV7-2 and TRBJ1-6; D gene uncertain. V dropped 4 bases and J dropped 0 bases, with 10 bases sitting between them. The CDR3 consists of 16 residues. Per germline, CDR1 SGHTA and CDR2 FQGNSA. The CDR3 loop is CASSSHSNSYNSPLHF. CDR3 bases: TGTGCCAGCAGCTCCCACAGCAACTCCTATAATTCACCCCTCCACTTT.